This is a list of T cell receptor beta chains from one sample in a study of blood T cell repertoires in COVID-19. The repertoire was sequenced with immunoSEQ multiplex PCR; TCRdb's copy has only in-frame clones and lacks some. The sample has approximately 61,000 clones, roughly three quarters seen once. The sequenced material came from peripheral blood. The receptor source for this set is a human donor in a cohort sampled during active COVID-19. Each CDR3 is given with its conserved first and last residue. The order of the fields is V gene, J gene, CDR3 length, clone size, D gene, CDR3 protein, CDR3 DNA. A D gene is named only where the DNA matches it firmly. Not all rows give a size; the values are once, few, many and, for expanded clones, a class.

>TRBV7-2|TRBJ1-6|14|-|TRBD1
CASSLDRLNSPLHF
TGTGCCAGCAGCCTGGACAGGTTAAATTCACCCCTCCACTTT
>TRBV19|TRBJ1-2|16|-|TRBD1
CASSPGQGARGYGYTF
TGTGCCAGTAGCCCTGGACAGGGGGCGCGAGGCTATGGCTACACCTTC
>TRBV30|TRBJ2-2|13|-|-
CAWSQLNTGELFF
TGTGCCTGGAGCCAGTTGAACACCGGGGAGCTGTTTTTT
>TRBV6-5|TRBJ2-7|13|-|-
CASTAGRVYEQYF
TGTGCCAGCACTGCGGGGCGGGTCTACGAGCAGTACTTC
>TRBV5-8|TRBJ2-5|14|-|-
CASSLRLEEETQYF
TGTGCCAGCAGCTTGCGTCTAGAAGAAGAGACCCAGTACTTC
>TRBV6-5|TRBJ1-6|14|-|TRBD1
CASSLGQGHSPLHF
TGTGCCAGCAGTTTGGGACAGGGTCATTCACCCCTCCACTTT
>TRBV18|TRBJ2-7|16|-|TRBD2
CASSTTKAGGPYEQYF
TGTGCCAGCTCAACCACGAAAGCGGGAGGCCCCTACGAGCAGTACTTC
>TRBV7-2|TRBJ2-2|16|-|-
CASSLSTRVNTGELFF
TGTGCCAGCAGCTTATCGACACGAGTGAACACCGGGGAGCTGTTTTTT
>TRBV12-3/TRBV12-4|TRBJ1-5|12|-|-
CASRLNNQPQHF
TGTGCCAGCAGACTTAATAATCAGCCCCAGCATTTT
>TRBV5-1|TRBJ2-7|15|-|TRBD1
CASSLGGTGTYEQYF
TGCGCCAGCAGCTTGGGTGGGACAGGAACCTACGAGCAGTACTTC
>TRBV27|TRBJ1-1|14|-|-
CASSLRGVNTEAFF
TGTGCCAGCAGTTTACGGGGGGTGAACACTGAAGCTTTCTTT
>TRBV6-5|TRBJ1-1|14|-|-
CASSEGNSIIRAFF
TGTGCCAGCAGCGAGGGTAACAGCATCATTCGAGCTTTCTTT
>TRBV7-9|TRBJ1-6|13|-|-
CASSGVGESPLHF
TGTGCCAGCTCCGGGGTTGGGGAATCACCCCTCCACTTT
>TRBV7-2|TRBJ2-4|15|-|TRBD1
CASSLAGQGLNIQYF
TGTGCCAGCAGCTTAGCGGGACAGGGCCTAAACATTCAGTACTTC
>TRBV7-2|TRBJ2-3|15|-|-
CASSTLPAGSDTQYF
TGTGCCAGCAGCACTCTTCCCGCGGGGTCAGATACGCAGTATTTT
>TRBV5-5|TRBJ2-1|15|-|TRBD1
CASTLTGGFNNEQFF
TGTGCCAGCACTCTAACAGGGGGCTTCAACAATGAGCAGTTCTTC
>TRBV3-1/TRBV3-2|TRBJ2-1|16|-|-
CASSQGRVASYNEQFF
TGTGCCAGCAGCCAAGGGCGGGTCGCCTCCTACAATGAGCAGTTCTTC
>TRBV6-2/TRBV6-3|TRBJ2-5|14|-|-
CASSYGGSKETQYF
TGTGCCAGCAGTTACGGGGGCAGCAAGGAGACCCAGTACTTC
>TRBV10-3|TRBJ1-1|14|-|-
CAISPGLRTTEAFF
TGTGCCATCAGTCCTGGGCTGAGAACGACTGAAGCTTTCTTT
>TRBV11-2|TRBJ1-1|16|-|TRBD1
CASRQTFAGTGGEAFF
TGTGCCAGCAGACAAACGTTTGCCGGGACAGGGGGTGAAGCTTTCTTT
>TRBV9|TRBJ2-7|16|-|TRBD2
CASSLSPQRDHYEQYF
TGTGCCAGCAGCCTCTCACCCCAGCGGGACCACTACGAGCAGTACTTC
>TRBV19|TRBJ2-3|13|-|-
CASSPYGSGTQYF
TGTGCCAGTAGTCCCTATGGGTCGGGTACGCAGTATTTT
>TRBV19|TRBJ2-3|17|-|-
CASSIFGLAGSTDTQYF
TGTGCCAGTAGTATCTTCGGCCTGGCGGGTAGCACAGATACGCAGTATTTT
>TRBV9|TRBJ2-2|15|-|-
CASSVRWEEGGELFF
TGTGCCAGCAGCGTACGGTGGGAGGAGGGCGGGGAGCTGTTTTTT
>TRBV11-2|TRBJ1-2|16|-|-
CASRLKTGRPNYGYTF
TGTGCCAGCAGACTCAAGACCGGCAGGCCTAACTATGGCTACACCTTC
>TRBV18|TRBJ2-3|15|-|-
CASSPRTSRTDTQYF
TGTGCCAGCTCACCCAGGACTTCTAGAACAGATACGCAGTATTTT
>TRBV5-1|TRBJ1-2|15|-|-
CASSAGRAYDYGYTF
TGCGCCAGCAGCGCCGGCAGGGCCTACGACTATGGCTACACCTTC
>TRBV10-3|TRBJ1-4|15|-|-
CAIRGGRQTNEKLFF
TGTGCCATCAGGGGGGGACGGCAAACTAATGAAAAACTGTTTTTT
>TRBV11-2|TRBJ2-5|13|-|TRBD1
CASSNRGRETQYF
TGTGCCAGCAGTAACAGGGGGCGAGAGACCCAGTACTTC
>TRBV19|TRBJ1-3|15|few|-
CASSSEGISGNTIYF
TGTGCCAGTAGTTCCGAGGGAATCTCTGGAAACACCATATATTTT
>TRBV9|TRBJ2-3|13|-|TRBD1
CASSVDRADTQYF
TGTGCCAGCAGCGTGGACAGGGCAGATACGCAGTATTTT
>TRBV5-8|TRBJ1-5|12|few|-
CASSLKAGPQHF
TGTGCCAGCAGCTTAAAGGCAGGGCCCCAGCATTTT
>TRBV4-1|TRBJ2-7|16|-|-
CASSSRGADRPYEQYF
TGCGCCAGCAGCTCGCGCGGGGCGGACCGGCCCTACGAGCAGTACTTC
>TRBV12-3/TRBV12-4|TRBJ2-1|13|-|-
CASSLAGDNEQFF
TGTGCCAGCAGTTTAGCAGGAGACAATGAGCAGTTCTTC
>TRBV9|TRBJ2-7|15|-|-
CASSVAASSRDEQYF
TGTGCCAGCAGCGTAGCGGCTAGCTCTAGGGACGAGCAGTACTTC
>TRBV19|TRBJ1-6|15|few|TRBD1
CASSETGVDNSPLHF
TGTGCCAGTAGTGAAACAGGGGTAGACAATTCACCCCTCCACTTT
>TRBV5-1|TRBJ2-2|14|-|-
CASSMGSRTGELFF
TGCGCCAGCAGCATGGGGAGTCGCACCGGGGAGCTGTTTTTT
>TRBV5-5|TRBJ2-7|14|many|-
CASSLGFGAYEQYF
TGTGCCAGCAGCTTGGGATTCGGGGCCTACGAGCAGTACTTC
>TRBV2|TRBJ2-7|13|-|-
CASADRLAYEQYF
TGTGCCAGCGCAGACAGGTTGGCCTACGAGCAGTACTTC
>TRBV6-6|TRBJ1-2|18|-|TRBD1
CASSPPPGQGVRNYGYTF
TGTGCCAGCAGTCCCCCCCCGGGACAGGGGGTTAGGAACTATGGCTACACCTTC
>TRBV14|TRBJ2-1|17|-|TRBD2
CASSPKRPGGWDNEQFF
TGTGCCAGCAGCCCTAAACGCCCGGGGGGATGGGACAATGAGCAGTTCTTC
>TRBV2|TRBJ2-3|15|-|TRBD1
CASRGQGGTSVAQYF
TGTGCCAGCAGAGGACAGGGGGGGACTAGTGTTGCGCAGTATTTT
>TRBV6-1|TRBJ1-2|15|many|-
CASSEGAVGQYGYTF
TGTGCCAGCAGTGAAGGGGCCGTGGGACAATATGGCTACACCTTC
>TRBV20-1|TRBJ2-7|16|once|TRBD2
CSASLLAGLRSYEQYF
TGCAGTGCTAGTCTCCTAGCGGGACTCCGCTCCTACGAGCAGTACTTC
>TRBV6-4|TRBJ2-2|15|few|TRBD2
CASSPGTSGTGELFF
TGTGCCAGCAGTCCCGGGACTAGCGGCACCGGGGAGCTGTTTTTT
>TRBV3-1/TRBV3-2|TRBJ1-5|18|-|TRBD1
CASSQALLTGRNGQPQHF
TGTGCCAGCAGCCAAGCCCTTTTGACAGGGAGAAACGGGCAGCCCCAGCATTTT
>TRBV10-2|TRBJ2-2|20|-|TRBD2
CASSESTGLAGSRGTGELFF
TGCGCCAGCAGTGAGTCGACGGGACTAGCGGGTTCGCGTGGCACCGGGGAGCTGTTTTTT
>TRBV5-1|TRBJ1-5|15|-|-
CASSWEGNSNQPQHF
TGCGCCAGCAGCTGGGAGGGGAATAGCAATCAGCCCCAGCATTTT
>TRBV2|TRBJ2-5|12|few|TRBD2
CARGLAGETQYF
TGTGCCAGGGGACTAGCTGGCGAGACCCAGTACTTC
>TRBV28|TRBJ1-4|15|-|-
CASSRLTATNEKLFF
TGTGCCAGCAGCCGTCTTACTGCAACTAATGAAAAACTGTTTTTT
>TRBV11-2|TRBJ2-4|13|-|-
CASSLAAKNIQYF
TGTGCCAGCAGCTTGGCAGCCAAAAACATTCAGTACTTC
>TRBV27|TRBJ2-3|17|-|-
CASSLSGRGLTRDTQYF
TGTGCCAGCAGTTTATCGGGGCGGGGCCTCACCAGAGATACGCAGTATTTT